These 18 T cell receptor beta chains share one sample of origin, sequenced in a study of cytomegalovirus exposure and HLA in healthy donors. 60 Vbeta and 13 Jbeta primers were used in PCR. This table comes from immunoSEQ multiplex PCR, and its TCRdb copy is limited to in-frame clones, with some not included. Of 200,000 to 250,000 clones detected, about 80% appear once; the ten largest clones hold less than 3.5%. The sample taken for sequencing was PBMCs. These TCRs come from a woman aged 60 to 75 in good health and CMV-seropositive.

V and J are TRBV19 and TRBJ1-5; maybe TRBD1 (5 bases). The CDR3 runs 15 residues. The V and J ends lost 6 bases and 7 bases respectively, with 19 bases between them. The V gene's germline CDR1 is LNHDA and CDR2 SQIVND (reference sequence). CDR3 protein: CASRNQGPSTQPQHF. The CDR3 DNA reads as TGTGCCAGTAGAAACCAGGGTCCTTCAACCCAGCCCCAGCATTTT.

This clone was seen once. The CDR3 DNA follows: TGTGCCAGCAGTTACAACGGGTGGAACACTGAAGCTTTCTTT. Protein sequence: CASSYNGWNTEAFF. The V call is TRBV6-5, the J call TRBJ1-1; D gene ambiguous. This CDR3 has 14 amino acids. Germline CDR1 is MNHEY and CDR2 is SVGAGI. Trimming removed 2 bases at V and 1 base at J, with 8 bases between.

This clone was seen only a few times. The chain links TRBV5-1 to TRBJ2-5; 9 bases align to TRBD1. The DNA end favors TRBJ2-7, so the J call may be wrong. The germline gives CDR1 SGHRS, CDR2 YFSETQ. This CDR3 is built from 17 residues. This chain's CDR3 is CASSLRDRAIGSYEQYF. For the CDR3, the DNA is TGCGCCAGCAGCCTGCGGGACAGGGCGATAGGGTCCTACGAGCAGTACTTC.

The rearrangement uses TRBV11-2 and TRBJ2-3; the D gene is possibly TRBD2 (7 bases). The germline V gene encodes CDR1 SGHAT and CDR2 FQNNGV. V lost 0 bases and J lost 4, with 20 bases in between. The CDR3 spans 18 residues. In nucleotides, the CDR3 is TGTGCCAGCAGCTTAGAGGGGAGGTGGGGGGGCATTTCAGATACGCAGTATTTT. Its protein is CASSLEGRWGGISDTQYF. The whole variable domain, remainder taken from reference TRBV11-2 and TRBJ2-3, is EAGVAQSPRYKIIEKRQSVAFWCNPISGHATLYWYQQILGQGPKLLIQFQNNGVVDDSQLPKDRFSAERLKGVDSTLKIQPAKLEDSAVYLCASSLEGRWGGISDTQYFGPGTRLTVL.

The V call is TRBV11-1, the J call TRBJ1-2; D is ambiguous. This CDR3 region has 11 residues. The V and J ends lost 5 bases and 2 bases respectively, with 3 bases between them. Germline V gene sequence: CDR1 SGHAT, CDR2 FQDESV (reference sequence). The CDR3 nucleotides are TGTGCCAGCAGCCCAAACTATGGCTACACCTTC. Residues: CASSPNYGYTF.

The chain uses TRBV7-9 and TRBJ1-5, with 7 bases aligning to TRBD1. The CDR3 runs 16 residues. V was pared by 5 bases and J by 0 bases, with 7 bases of the junction left unmatched. Germline CDR1 is SEHNR and CDR2 is FQNEAQ (reference sequence). In DNA form, the CDR3 reads TGTGCCAGCAGCAAAGGGACAGAAAGTAGCAATCAGCCCCAGCATTTT. It is translated as CASSKGTESSNQPQHF.

The chain carries TRBV30 and TRBJ1-5; tentatively, D is TRBD1 (5 bases). V lost 2 bases and J lost 0, with 8 bases in between. Germline V CDR1 and CDR2: GTSNPN, SVGIG (reference sequence). This CDR3 spans 14 amino acids. CDR3 sequence: CAWSSQVSNQPQHF. The CDR3 DNA reads as TGTGCCTGGAGTTCACAGGTTAGCAATCAGCCCCAGCATTTT. The complete variable domain, with remaining parts taken from reference TRBV30 and TRBJ1-5, reads SQTIHQWPATLVQPVGSPLSLECTVEGTSNPNLYWYRQAAGRGLQLLFYSVGIGQISSEVPQNLSASRPQDRQFILSSKKLLLSDSGFYLCAWSSQVSNQPQHFGDGTRLSIL.

This chain uses TRBV5-6 with TRBJ2-3; weak D call: TRBD1 (6 bases). The CDR3 runs 15 residues. In germline, CDR1 is SGHDT, CDR2 YYEEEE. Trimming removed 0 bases from V and 9 bases from J, with 17 bases in between. The CDR3 nucleotides read TGTGCCAGCAGCTTGGTCCTCAGGGGCCCAGGGACGCAGTATTTT. Protein: CASSLVLRGPGTQYF.

This clone turned up a few times. The V call is TRBV19, the J call TRBJ1-1; D is unclear. Germline V gene data show CDR1 as LNHDA and CDR2 as SQIVND (reference sequence). This CDR3 comprises 13 residues. Trimming took off 3 bases at V and 6 bases at J, with 11 bases between the two ends. Here the CDR3 DNA reads TGTGCCAGTAGTATCATAGCGAAACCTGAAGCTTTCTTT. This codes for CASSIIAKPEAFF. The variable domain in full, with the rest retrieved from reference TRBV19 and TRBJ1-1, is DGGITQSPKYLFRKEGQNVTLSCEQNLNHDAMYWYRQDPGQGLRLIYYSQIVNDFQKGDIAEGYSVSREKKESFPLTVTSAQKNPTAFYLCASSIIAKPEAFFGQGTRLTVV.

The V gene is TRBV2, the J gene TRBJ1-4; D is undetermined. V lost 6 bases, J lost 8 bases, and 16 bases lay in between. Germline V gene sequence: CDR1 SNHLY, CDR2 FYNNEI. The CDR3 runs 14 residues. The DNA for the CDR3 is TGTGCCAGCAGCGTATTCGGGAGTCCCGAAAAACTGTTTTTT. It translates to CASSVFGSPEKLFF.

This clone was detected a few times. The chain is built from TRBV27 and TRBJ2-7, with TRBD1 matching over 8 bases. Germline values: CDR1 MNHEY, CDR2 SMNVEV (reference sequence). With 6 bases clipped from V and 0 bases from J, the junction kept 7 bases outside the gene matches. The CDR3 loop spans 15 amino acids. CDR3 protein: CASRSRTGISYEQYF. Written as DNA, the CDR3 is TGTGCCAGCAGATCCCGGACAGGGATCTCCTACGAGCAGTACTTC.

The chain uses TRBV28 and TRBJ2-7; 9 bases map to TRBD1. Trimming at V came to 10 bases and at J to 6 bases, leaving 7 bases not matched to a gene. This CDR3 is 12 amino acids long. Per the germline V gene, CDR1 is MDHEN and CDR2 is SYDVKM. As DNA, the CDR3 is TGTGCCACCACAGGGGGCCGCGGCGAGCAGTACTTC. Encoded protein: CATTGGRGEQYF. Combining the CDR3 with reference TRBV28 and TRBJ2-7 gives the whole variable domain DVKVTQSSRYLVKRTGEKVFLECVQDMDHENMFWYRQDPGLGLRLIYFSYDVKMKEKGDIPEGYSVSREKKERFSLILESASTNQTSMYLCATTGGRGEQYFGPGTRLTVT.

A word on this clone: Other DNA sequences in this sample translate to the same CDR3. The genes are TRBV5-1 and TRBJ2-7; TRBD2 matches 11 bases. V shed 2 bases, J shed 2 bases, and the junction held 3 bases outside the gene matches. The germline gives CDR1 SGHRS, CDR2 YFSETQ. The CDR3 sequence is 15 residues long. The DNA of the CDR3 is TGCGCCAGCAGCTTTAGCGGGGGGGCCGCCTACGAGCAGTACTTC. Protein: CASSFSGGAAYEQYF.

Details on this clone: In the same sample, other DNA sequences code for this CDR3. J is TRBJ1-1 and V is TRBV5-1; D remains ambiguous. V lost 0 bases and J lost 0, with 6 bases in between. CDR1 SGHRS and CDR2 YFSETQ come from the germline V gene. This CDR3 contains 14 residues. CDR3 sequence: CASSLDRMNTEAFF. CDR3 nucleotides: TGCGCCAGCAGCTTGGACAGAATGAACACTGAAGCTTTCTTT.

At least ten counts were recorded for this clone. The chain is built from TRBV7-2 and TRBJ2-7, with D hard to call. Trimming took off 2 bases at V and 5 bases at J, with 13 bases between the two ends. The CDR3 contains 14 residues. The germline gives CDR1 SGHTA, CDR2 FQGNSA. CDR3 coding DNA: TGTGCCAGCAGCTTATTTTCCCCAGAGGACGAGCAGTACTTC. It yields the protein CASSLFSPEDEQYF.

This clone was counted only a few times. The chain uses TRBV5-1 and TRBJ2-7; 10 bases line up with TRBD1. J gave up 4 bases and V 5 bases, and 12 bases lay outside the gene matches. The CDR3 is 16 amino acids. Looked up from germline, CDR1 is SGHRS and CDR2 is YFSETQ. The CDR3 reads CASRQIPGQGRYEQYF. The CDR3 nucleotides read TGCGCCAGCAGACAGATACCGGGACAGGGGAGATACGAGCAGTACTTC.

The chain combines TRBV28 with TRBJ1-1; TRBD1 matches 9 bases. The ends lost 1 base at V and 4 bases at J; junction bases unmatched: 4. This CDR3 has 15 amino acids. Germline loops: CDR1 MDHEN, CDR2 SYDVKM. CDR3 amino acids: CASSLSRTGATEAFF. The CDR3 DNA is TGTGCCAGCAGTTTATCCCGGACAGGGGCCACTGAAGCTTTCTTT.

This chain uses TRBV6-5 with TRBJ2-5; unclear D gene. Trimming stripped 5 bases from V and 3 bases from J, with 13 bases between. Germline CDR1 is MNHEY and CDR2 is SVGAGI. The CDR3 sequence is 14 residues long. The CDR3 DNA is TGTGCCAGCAGTACGCCCTTCAGAAAAGAGACCCAGTACTTC. Protein: CASSTPFRKETQYF.